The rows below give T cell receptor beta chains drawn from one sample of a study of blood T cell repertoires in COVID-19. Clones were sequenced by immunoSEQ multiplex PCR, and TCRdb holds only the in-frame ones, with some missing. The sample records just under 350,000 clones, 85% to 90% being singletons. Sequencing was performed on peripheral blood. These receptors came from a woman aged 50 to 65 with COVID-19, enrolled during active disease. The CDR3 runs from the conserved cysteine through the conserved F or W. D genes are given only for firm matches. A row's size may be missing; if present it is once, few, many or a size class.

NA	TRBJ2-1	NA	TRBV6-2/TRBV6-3	TGTGCCAGCAGTTTCCCCGGGACATCGGAGCAGTTCTTC	CASSFPGTSEQFF
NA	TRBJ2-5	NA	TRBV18	TGTGCCAGCTCACCGGAGGTTAAAGAGACCCAGTACTTC	CASSPEVKETQYF
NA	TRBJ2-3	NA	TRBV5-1	TGCGCCAGCAGCCCCAGCGCGACCACAGATACGCAGTATTTT	CASSPSATTDTQYF
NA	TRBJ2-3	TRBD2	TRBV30	TGTGCCTGGAGTGGCGGGAGTGGGGCAGATACGCAGTATTTT	CAWSGGSGADTQYF
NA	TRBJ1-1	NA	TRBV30	TGTGCCTGGGATCCCGGGACAACTGAAGCTTTCTTT	CAWDPGTTEAFF
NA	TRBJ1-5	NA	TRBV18	TGTGCCAGCTCACCAGCGGAGTATCAGCCCCAGCATTTT	CASSPAEYQPQHF
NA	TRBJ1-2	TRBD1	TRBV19	TGTGCCAGTAGTATCCCCCCTAAGCAGGGGGCTAAATATGGCTACACCTTC	CASSIPPKQGAKYGYTF
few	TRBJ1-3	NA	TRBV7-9	TGTGCCAGCAGCTTAGGTCTCTCTGGAAACACCATATATTTT	CASSLGLSGNTIYF
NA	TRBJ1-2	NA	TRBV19	TGTGCCAGTAGTACCAGTGGTGGCTACACCTTC	CASSTSGGYTF
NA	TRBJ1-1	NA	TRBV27	TGTGCCAGCCGTATCATTGGAGGTGGGAACACTGAAGCTTTCTTT	CASRIIGGGNTEAFF
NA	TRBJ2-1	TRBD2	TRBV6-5	TGTGCCAGCAGCGGACTAGCGGGAGATGAGCAGTTCTTC	CASSGLAGDEQFF
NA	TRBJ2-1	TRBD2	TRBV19	TGTGCCAGTAGTAACTCCGTAGCGGGAGGAGGTAGAAATGAGCAGTTCTTC	CASSNSVAGGGRNEQFF
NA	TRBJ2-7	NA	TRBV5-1	TGCGCCAGCAGCCAGGGACTCCGGGCCGAGCAGTACTTC	CASSQGLRAEQYF
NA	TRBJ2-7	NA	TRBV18	TGTGCCAGCTCACCACTTGACAGAAGTAGTCTGGGCCGGTACGAGCAGTACTTC	CASSPLDRSSLGRYEQYF
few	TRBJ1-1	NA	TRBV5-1	TGCGCCAGCTCGGGGGTAGGGAACACTGAAGCTTTCTTT	CASSGVGNTEAFF
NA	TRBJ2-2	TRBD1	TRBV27	TGTGCCAGCAATCTACAGGGGCCACCCTTTACCGGGGAGCTGTTTTTT	CASNLQGPPFTGELFF
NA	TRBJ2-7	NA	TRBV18	TGTGCCAGCTCACCACCAGCGGGCCACGAGCAGTACTTC	CASSPPAGHEQYF
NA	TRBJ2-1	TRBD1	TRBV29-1	TGCAGCCTCAGTGGAGGACAGGGGGGGTCCGGTGGGGTCTTC	CSLSGGQGGSGGVF
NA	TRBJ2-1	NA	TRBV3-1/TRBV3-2	TGTGCCAGCAGCCAAGACAGGCCAGAGCAGTTCTTC	CASSQDRPEQFF
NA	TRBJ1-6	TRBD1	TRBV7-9	TGTGCCAGCAGCTCGGACAGGGAGAATTCACCCCTCCACTTT	CASSSDRENSPLHF
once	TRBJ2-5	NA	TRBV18	TGTGCCAGCTCACCTCCGAACTGGGACACTGGCGAAGAGACCCAGTACTTC	CASSPPNWDTGEETQYF
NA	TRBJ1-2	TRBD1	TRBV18	TGTGCCAGCTCGTCCGGGACAGGGAATTTATATGGCTACACCTTC	CASSSGTGNLYGYTF
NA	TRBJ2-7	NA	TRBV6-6	TGTGCCAGCAGCCCCACCGGACAGCTCTACGAGCAGTACTTC	CASSPTGQLYEQYF